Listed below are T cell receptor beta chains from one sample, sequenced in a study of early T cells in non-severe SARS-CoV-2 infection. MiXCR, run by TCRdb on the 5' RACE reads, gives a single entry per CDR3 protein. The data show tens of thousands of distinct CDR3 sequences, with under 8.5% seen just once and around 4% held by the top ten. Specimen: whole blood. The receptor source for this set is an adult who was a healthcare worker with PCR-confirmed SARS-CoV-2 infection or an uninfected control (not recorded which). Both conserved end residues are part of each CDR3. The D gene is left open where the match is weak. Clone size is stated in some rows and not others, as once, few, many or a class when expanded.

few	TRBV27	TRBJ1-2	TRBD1	TGTGCCAGCAGTCCGCGGGACAGGGGGAGTTATGGCTACACCTTC	CASSPRDRGSYGYTF
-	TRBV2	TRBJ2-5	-	TGTGCCAGCAGTGGCCCGACAGATCAAGAGACCCAGTACTTC	CASSGPTDQETQYF
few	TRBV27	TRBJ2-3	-	TGTGCCAGCAGTTTAGGTCGCGCAGATACGCAGTATTTT	CASSLGRADTQYF
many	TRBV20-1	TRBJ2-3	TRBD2	TGCAGTGCCCCAACTAGCGCAGATACGCAGTATTTT	CSAPTSADTQYF
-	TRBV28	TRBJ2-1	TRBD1	TGTGCCAGCAGTTTAGGTGGGACAGCCTACAATGAGCAGTTCTTC	CASSLGGTAYNEQFF
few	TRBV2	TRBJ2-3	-	TGTGCCAGCAGTTACCCCCTGACAGATACGCAGTATTTT	CASSYPLTDTQYF
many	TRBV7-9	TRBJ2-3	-	TGTGCCAGCAGCTCTTACCCCGATACGCAGTATTTT	CASSSYPDTQYF
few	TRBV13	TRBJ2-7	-	TGTGCCAGCAGCTCCGCGGAGAGGGGCCTCGAGCAGTACTTC	CASSSAERGLEQYF
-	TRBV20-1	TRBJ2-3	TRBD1	TGCAGTGCTAGCCCGATTGACAGGGTTGGGAGCACAGATACGCAGTATTTT	CSASPIDRVGSTDTQYF
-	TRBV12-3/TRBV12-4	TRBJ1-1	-	TGTGCCAGCAGGACCAGGGTGAACACTGAAGCTTTCTTT	CASRTRVNTEAFF
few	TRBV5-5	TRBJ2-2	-	TGTGCCAGCACTGGGGGGCAAGAGGCGAACACCGGGGAGCTGTTTTTT	CASTGGQEANTGELFF
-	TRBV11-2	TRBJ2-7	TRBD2	TGTGCCAGCAGCTTTATTATTGCGGGAGGGGACGAGCAGTACTTC	CASSFIIAGGDEQYF
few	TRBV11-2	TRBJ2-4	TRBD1	TGTGCCAGCACCTTGGGGACAGTCAACATTCAGTACTTC	CASTLGTVNIQYF